The next 10 T cell receptor beta chains were all read from a single sample in a study of PD-L1 blockade in urothelial cancer. Sample time point: peripheral blood 6 weeks after treatment start. Data came from immunoSEQ multiplex PCR; TCRdb stores just in-frame clones and leaves some out. The repertoire holds some 120,000 clones, with about 89% as singletons. Sequenced material: PBMCs, taken around atezolizumab (anti-PD-L1) treatment. The receptor set was obtained from a man aged 55 to 70 with urothelial cancer.

The genes are TRBV4-1 and TRBJ1-3; 8 bases are shared with TRBD1. CDR1 is MGHRA and CDR2 is YSYEKL in the germline V gene. With 4 bases clipped from V and 0 bases from J, the junction kept 2 bases outside the gene matches. The CDR3 covers 15 residues. This chain's CDR3 is CASSRDRLSGNTIYF. CDR3 nucleotide sequence: TGCGCCAGCAGCCGGGACAGGCTCTCTGGAAACACCATATATTTT.

This rearrangement joins TRBV16 to TRBJ1-1, with TRBD1 matching over 8 bases. The CDR3 length is 16 residues. Germline V gene lookup returns CDR1 KGHSY and CDR2 FQNENV. V lost 2 bases, J lost 1 base, and 6 bases stayed unmatched. The CDR3 loop is CASSQRQGASNTEAFF. The CDR3 DNA reads TGTGCCAGCAGCCAAAGGCAGGGGGCGTCGAACACTGAAGCTTTCTTT.

J is TRBJ2-2 and V is TRBV19; 10 bases agree with TRBD2. J gave up 6 bases and V 3 bases, and 13 bases lay outside the gene matches. The CDR3 length is 18 residues. Germline CDR1 reads LNHDA; CDR2 reads SQIVND (reference sequence). CDR3 DNA sequence: TGTGCCAGTAGTATGGCCAGCGGGGGGGCCAGTTGGGCCGGGGAGCTGTTTTTT. Translating gives CASSMASGGASWAGELFF.

This clone is medium-sized. The chain couples TRBV7-9 to TRBJ1-2; 8 bases agree with TRBD1. The germline V gene encodes CDR1 SEHNR and CDR2 FQNEAQ (reference sequence). The J segment lost 4 bases and the V segment lost 5 bases, leaving 6 bases of the junction unmatched. The CDR3 covers 14 residues. The CDR3 sequence is CASSPGQDGYGYTF. CDR3 nucleotide sequence: TGTGCCAGCAGCCCGGGACAGGATGGCTATGGCTACACCTTC.

V and J are TRBV28 and TRBJ1-6, with a possible D match to TRBD1 (5 bases). V lost 6 bases and J lost 8, with 8 bases in between. Germline V gene lookup returns CDR1 MDHEN and CDR2 SYDVKM. This CDR3 region has 12 residues. The CDR3 DNA is TGTGCCAGCAGCCGGGGGGATTCACCCCTCCACTTT. It codes for CASSRGDSPLHF.

The J gene is TRBJ1-1, the V gene TRBV14; 9 bases line up with TRBD1. V trimming: 9 bases; J trimming: 2 bases; junction bases outside the gene matches: 13. Germline-derived CDR1 and CDR2 are SGHDN and FVKESK. This CDR3 has 16 residues. CDR3 in amino acids: CASPRKQGAKNTEAFF. DNA for the CDR3: TGTGCCAGTCCCCGGAAACAGGGGGCTAAAAACACTGAAGCTTTCTTT.

This clone was seen just once. The chain links TRBV7-3 to TRBJ2-1, with unresolved D. V lost 1 base and J lost 4, with 5 bases in between. Germline V gene sequence: CDR1 SGHTA, CDR2 FQGTGA. The CDR3 is made up of 13 amino acids. The CDR3 protein is CASSLRQYNEQFF. CDR3 bases: TGTGCCAGCAGCTTAAGGCAGTACAATGAGCAGTTCTTC.

This chain uses TRBV6-5 with TRBJ2-7, with TRBD1 as a possible D gene (6 bases). V lost 6 bases to trimming and J lost 3 bases, with 18 bases between them. Per germline, CDR1 MNHEY and CDR2 SVGAGI. The CDR3 runs 15 residues. DNA for the CDR3: TGTGCCAGCAGCGATACAGGACAGTTGGTCTACGAGCAGTACTTC. Translated, it gives CASSDTGQLVYEQYF.

This chain connects TRBV29-1 to TRBJ1-2; D gene uncertain. CDR1 is SQVTM and CDR2 is ANQGSEA in the germline V gene. Deletions cut 4 bases from V and 3 bases from J, with 6 bases between. The CDR3 runs to 11 residues. The CDR3 sequence: CSVGHHYGYTF. The CDR3 bases are TGCAGCGTTGGACACCACTATGGCTACACCTTC.

This rearrangement joins TRBV6-6 to TRBJ1-1; TRBD1 is a possible D gene (5 bases). CDR3 size: 14 residues. Trimming took off 8 bases at V and 6 bases at J, with 19 bases between the two ends. Germline V gene data show CDR1 as MNHNY and CDR2 as SVGAGI (reference sequence). CDR3 nucleotide sequence: TGTGCCAGCTCGGCCCCCAGGGAAGCAGCTGAAGCTTTCTTT. This sequence encodes CASSAPREAAEAFF.